The rows below give T cell receptor beta chains drawn from one sample of a study of blood T cell repertoires in COVID-19. This table comes from immunoSEQ multiplex PCR, and its TCRdb copy is limited to in-frame clones, with some not included. In the table there are roughly 81,000 clones, roughly 85% of which are singletons. The sample consisted of peripheral blood. Receptors were obtained from a man aged 30 to 45 with acute or convalescent COVID-19. The CDR3 runs from the conserved cysteine through the conserved F or W. The D gene is left open where the match is weak. Some rows have no size entry. The others give once, few or many, or a class for an expanded clone.

-	-	TRBV4-2	TRBJ2-7	TGTGCCAGCAGCCAAGACGTCGGGGTAGGCGAGCAGTACTTC	CASSQDVGVGEQYF
once	-	TRBV30	TRBJ1-6	TGTGCCGCGAGTGTCGGGACAAAGCGTTCACCCCTCCACTTT	CAASVGTKRSPLHF
-	-	TRBV19	TRBJ1-1	TGTGCCAGTAGTTCGGGGGGGCATGGGTTGAACACTGAAGCTTTCTTT	CASSSGGHGLNTEAFF
-	-	TRBV18	TRBJ2-1	TGTGCCAGCTCACCCCCAGGAACTTTTTACAATGAGCAGTTCTTC	CASSPPGTFYNEQFF
-	TRBD2	TRBV30	TRBJ2-7	TGTGCCTGGAGTAGGGGGACTAGCGGCTACGAGCAGTACTTC	CAWSRGTSGYEQYF
-	-	TRBV12-1	TRBJ1-1	TGTGCCAGTGGATGGGACAGGAAGAACACTGAAGCTTTCTTT	CASGWDRKNTEAFF
-	-	TRBV24-1	TRBJ1-1	TGTGCCACCAGTGATTTGGGGAGCGAAGCTTTCTTT	CATSDLGSEAFF
-	-	TRBV2	TRBJ2-3	TGTGCCAGCTGTAGCCCAGATACGCAGTATTTT	CASCSPDTQYF
-	TRBD1	TRBV5-5	TRBJ1-2	TGTGCCAGCAGCTTGGGGCCACAGGGGGGCTATGGCTACACCTTC	CASSLGPQGGYGYTF
-	-	TRBV6-5	TRBJ2-3	-	CASSTSGLAGASF
-	-	TRBV5-1	TRBJ2-2	TGCGCCAGCAGCTCCGTAGCTCGAACCGGGGAGCTGTTTTTT	CASSSVARTGELFF
-	-	TRBV7-8	TRBJ1-2	TGTGCCAGCAGCTTAAAGGACAGACCTAACTATGGCTACACCTTC	CASSLKDRPNYGYTF
-	-	TRBV10-2	TRBJ2-7	TGCGCCAGCAGTGAGCAAACTACGAGTCAGTACTTC	CASSEQTTSQYF